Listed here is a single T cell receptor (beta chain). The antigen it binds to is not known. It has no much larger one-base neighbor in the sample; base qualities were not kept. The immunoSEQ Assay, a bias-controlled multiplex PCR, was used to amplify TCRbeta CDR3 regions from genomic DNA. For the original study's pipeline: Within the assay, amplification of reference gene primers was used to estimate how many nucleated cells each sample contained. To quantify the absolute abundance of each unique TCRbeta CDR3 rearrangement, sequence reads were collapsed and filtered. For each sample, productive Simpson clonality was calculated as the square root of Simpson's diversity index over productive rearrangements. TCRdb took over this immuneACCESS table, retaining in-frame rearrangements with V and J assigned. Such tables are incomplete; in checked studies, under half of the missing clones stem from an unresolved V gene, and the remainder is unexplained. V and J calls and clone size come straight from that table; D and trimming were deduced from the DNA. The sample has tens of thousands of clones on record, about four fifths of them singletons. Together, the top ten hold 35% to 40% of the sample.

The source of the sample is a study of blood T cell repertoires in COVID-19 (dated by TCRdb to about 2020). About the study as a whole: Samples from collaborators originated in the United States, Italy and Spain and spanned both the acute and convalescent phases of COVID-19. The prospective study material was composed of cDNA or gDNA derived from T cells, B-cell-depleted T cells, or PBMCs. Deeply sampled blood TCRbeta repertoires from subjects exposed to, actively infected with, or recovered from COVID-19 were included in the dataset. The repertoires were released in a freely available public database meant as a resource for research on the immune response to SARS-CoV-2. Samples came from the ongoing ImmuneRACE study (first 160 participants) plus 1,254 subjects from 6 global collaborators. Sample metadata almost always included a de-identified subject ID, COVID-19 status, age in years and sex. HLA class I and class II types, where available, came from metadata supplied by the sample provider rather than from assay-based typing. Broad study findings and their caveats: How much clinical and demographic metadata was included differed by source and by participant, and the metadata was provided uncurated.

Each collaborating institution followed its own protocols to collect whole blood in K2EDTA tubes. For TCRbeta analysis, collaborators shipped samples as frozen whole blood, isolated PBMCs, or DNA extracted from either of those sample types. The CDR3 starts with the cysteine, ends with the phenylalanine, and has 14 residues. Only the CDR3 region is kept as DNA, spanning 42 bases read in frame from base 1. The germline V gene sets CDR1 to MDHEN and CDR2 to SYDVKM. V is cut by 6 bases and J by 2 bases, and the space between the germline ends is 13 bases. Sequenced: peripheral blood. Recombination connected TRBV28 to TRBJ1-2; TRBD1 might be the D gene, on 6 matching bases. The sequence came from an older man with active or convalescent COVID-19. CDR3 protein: CASRGTIRNYGYTF. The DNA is TGTGCCAGCAGGGGGACAATCAGGAACTATGGCTACACCTTC.